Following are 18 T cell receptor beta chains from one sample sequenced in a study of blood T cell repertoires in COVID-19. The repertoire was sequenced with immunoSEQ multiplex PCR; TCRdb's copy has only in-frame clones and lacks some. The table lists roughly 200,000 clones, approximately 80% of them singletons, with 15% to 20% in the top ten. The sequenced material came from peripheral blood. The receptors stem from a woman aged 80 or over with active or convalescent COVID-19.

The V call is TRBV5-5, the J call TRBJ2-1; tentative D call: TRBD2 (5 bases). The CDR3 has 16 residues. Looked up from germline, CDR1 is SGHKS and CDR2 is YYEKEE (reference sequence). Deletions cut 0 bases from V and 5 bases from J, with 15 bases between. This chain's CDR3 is CASSLERSRTHNEQFF. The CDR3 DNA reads TGTGCCAGCAGCTTGGAGAGGTCCCGGACTCACAATGAGCAGTTCTTC. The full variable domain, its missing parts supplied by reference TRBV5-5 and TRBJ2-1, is DAGVTQSPTHLIKTRGQQVTLRCSPISGHKSVSWYQQVLGQGPQFIFQYYEKEERGRGNFPDRFSARQFPNYSSELNVNALLLGDSALYLCASSLERSRTHNEQFFGPGTRLTVL.

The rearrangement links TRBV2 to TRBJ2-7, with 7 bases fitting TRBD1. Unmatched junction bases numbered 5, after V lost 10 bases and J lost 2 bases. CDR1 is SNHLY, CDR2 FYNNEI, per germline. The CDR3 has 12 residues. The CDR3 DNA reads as TGTGCCACCCGCGACAGGGCCTACGAGCAGTACTTC. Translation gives CATRDRAYEQYF.

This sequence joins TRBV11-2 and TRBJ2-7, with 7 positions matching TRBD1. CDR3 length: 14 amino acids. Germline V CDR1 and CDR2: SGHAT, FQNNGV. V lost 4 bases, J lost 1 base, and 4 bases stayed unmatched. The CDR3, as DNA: TGTGCCAGCAGCTCCAGGGGGTGGTCCTACGAGCAGTACTTC. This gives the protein CASSSRGWSYEQYF.

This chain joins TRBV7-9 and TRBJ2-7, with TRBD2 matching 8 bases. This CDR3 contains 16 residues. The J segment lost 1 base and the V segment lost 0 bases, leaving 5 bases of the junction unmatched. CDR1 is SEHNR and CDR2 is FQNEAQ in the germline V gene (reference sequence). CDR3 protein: CASSLAIGTRSYEQYF. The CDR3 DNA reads TGTGCCAGCAGCTTAGCTATAGGGACTAGATCCTACGAGCAGTACTTC.

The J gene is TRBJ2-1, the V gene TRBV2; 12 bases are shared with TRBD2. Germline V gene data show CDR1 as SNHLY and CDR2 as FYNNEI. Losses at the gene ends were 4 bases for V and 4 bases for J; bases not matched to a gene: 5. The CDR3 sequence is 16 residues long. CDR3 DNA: TGTGCCAGCAGTGGGCTAGGACTAGCGGGATACAATGAGCAGTTCTTC. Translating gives CASSGLGLAGYNEQFF. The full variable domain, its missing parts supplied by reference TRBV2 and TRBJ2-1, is EPEVTQTPSHQVTQMGQEVILRCVPISNHLYFYWYRQILGQKVEFLVSFYNNEISEKSEIFDDQFSVERPDGSNFTLKIRSTKLEDSAMYFCASSGLGLAGYNEQFFGPGTRLTVL.

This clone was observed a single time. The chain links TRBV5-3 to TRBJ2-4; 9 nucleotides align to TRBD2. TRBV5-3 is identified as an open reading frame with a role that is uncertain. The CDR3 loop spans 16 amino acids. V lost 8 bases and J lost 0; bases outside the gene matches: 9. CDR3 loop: CARSIPSGVAKNIQYF. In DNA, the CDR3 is TGTGCCAGGTCGATTCCTAGCGGGGTAGCCAAAAACATTCAGTACTTC.

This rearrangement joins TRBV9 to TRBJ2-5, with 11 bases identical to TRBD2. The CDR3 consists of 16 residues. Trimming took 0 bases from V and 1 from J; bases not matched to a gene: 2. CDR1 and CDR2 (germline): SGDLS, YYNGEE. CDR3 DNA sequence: TGTGCCAGCAGCGTAGGACTAGCGGGAAGCCAAGAGACCCAGTACTTC. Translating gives CASSVGLAGSQETQYF.

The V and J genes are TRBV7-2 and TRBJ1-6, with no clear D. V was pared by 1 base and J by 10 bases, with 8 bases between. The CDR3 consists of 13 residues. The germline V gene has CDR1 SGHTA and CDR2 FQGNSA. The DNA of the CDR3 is TGTGCCAGCAGCTTAGAGCGGGAATCACCCCTCCACTTT. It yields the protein CASSLERESPLHF.

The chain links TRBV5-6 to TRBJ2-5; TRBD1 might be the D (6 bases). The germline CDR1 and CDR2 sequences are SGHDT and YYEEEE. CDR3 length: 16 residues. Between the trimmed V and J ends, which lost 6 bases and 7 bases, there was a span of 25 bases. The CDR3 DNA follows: TGTGCCAGCACCCTACCGGGACATGATAAACTAGGGACCCAGTACTTC. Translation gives CASTLPGHDKLGTQYF. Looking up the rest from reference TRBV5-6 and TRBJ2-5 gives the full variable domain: DAGVTQSPTHLIKTRGQQVTLRCSPKSGHDTVSWYQQALGQGPQFIFQYYEEEERQRGNFPDRFSGHQFPNYSSELNVNALLLGDSALYLCASTLPGHDKLGTQYFGPGTRLLVL.

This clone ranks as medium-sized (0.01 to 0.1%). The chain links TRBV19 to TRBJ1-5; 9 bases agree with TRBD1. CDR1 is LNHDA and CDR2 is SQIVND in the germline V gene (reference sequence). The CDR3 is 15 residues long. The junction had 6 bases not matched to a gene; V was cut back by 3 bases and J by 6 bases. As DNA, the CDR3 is TGTGCCAGTAGTATTACAGGGGGCTGGAGTCAGCCCCAGCATTTT. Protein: CASSITGGWSQPQHF.

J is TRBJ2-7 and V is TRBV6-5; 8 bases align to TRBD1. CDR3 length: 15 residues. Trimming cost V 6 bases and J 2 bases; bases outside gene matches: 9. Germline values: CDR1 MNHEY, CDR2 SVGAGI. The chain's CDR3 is CASRKPQGGTYEQYF. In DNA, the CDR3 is TGTGCCAGCAGGAAACCACAGGGGGGAACCTACGAGCAGTACTTC.

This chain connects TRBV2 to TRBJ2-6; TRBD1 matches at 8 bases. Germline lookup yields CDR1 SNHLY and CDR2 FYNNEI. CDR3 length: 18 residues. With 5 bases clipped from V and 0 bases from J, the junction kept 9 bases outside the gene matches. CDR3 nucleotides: TGTGCCAGCAGTCGTGCCGGGACAGGCATCTCTGGGGCCAACGTCCTGACTTTC. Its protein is CASSRAGTGISGANVLTF.

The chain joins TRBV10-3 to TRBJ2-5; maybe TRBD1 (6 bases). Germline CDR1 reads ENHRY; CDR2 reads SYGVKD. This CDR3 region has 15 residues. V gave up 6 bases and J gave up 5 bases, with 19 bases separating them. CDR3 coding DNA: TGTGCCATCAGAGACCCAACAGGGAACGGGGAGACCCAGTACTTC. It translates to CAIRDPTGNGETQYF.

CDR3 sequence reads: CASSLAGGMGKNIQYF. The DNA for the CDR3 is TGCGCCAGCAGCTTGGCTGGCGGGATGGGCAAAAACATTCAGTACTTC. The V gene is TRBV5-1, the J gene TRBJ2-4; D is possibly TRBD2 (6 bases). Trimming cost V 0 bases and J 3 bases, with 13 bases left between them. The CDR3 consists of 16 residues. Germline loops: CDR1 SGHRS, CDR2 YFSETQ. The whole variable domain, remainder taken from reference TRBV5-1 and TRBJ2-4, is KAGVTQTPRYLIKTRGQQVTLSCSPISGHRSVSWYQQTPGQGLQFLFEYFSETQRNKGNFPGRFSGRQFSNSRSEMNVSTLELGDSALYLCASSLAGGMGKNIQYFGAGTRLSVL.

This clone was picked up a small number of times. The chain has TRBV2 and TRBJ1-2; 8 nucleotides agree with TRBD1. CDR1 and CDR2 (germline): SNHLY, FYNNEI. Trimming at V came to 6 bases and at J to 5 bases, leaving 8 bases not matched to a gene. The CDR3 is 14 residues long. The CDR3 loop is CASRGQGVFYGYTF. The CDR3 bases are TGTGCCAGCAGAGGACAGGGTGTTTTTTATGGCTACACCTTC.

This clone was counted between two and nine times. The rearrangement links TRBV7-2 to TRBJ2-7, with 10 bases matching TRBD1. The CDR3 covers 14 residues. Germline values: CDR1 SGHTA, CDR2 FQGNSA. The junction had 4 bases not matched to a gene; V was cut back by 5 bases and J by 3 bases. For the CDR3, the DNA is TGTGCCAGCAGCCGGGACAGGGGAATCTACGAGCAGTACTTC. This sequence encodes CASSRDRGIYEQYF.

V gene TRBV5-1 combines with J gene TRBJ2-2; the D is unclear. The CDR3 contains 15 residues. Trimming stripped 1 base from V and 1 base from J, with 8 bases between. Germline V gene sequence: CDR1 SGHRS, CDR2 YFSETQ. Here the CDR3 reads CASSLFGGNTGELFF. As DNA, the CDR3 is TGCGCCAGCAGCTTGTTTGGCGGGAACACCGGGGAGCTGTTTTTT.

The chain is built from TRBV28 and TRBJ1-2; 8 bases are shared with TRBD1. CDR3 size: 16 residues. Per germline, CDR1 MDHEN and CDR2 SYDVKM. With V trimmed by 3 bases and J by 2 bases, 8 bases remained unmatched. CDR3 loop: CASSLGTGLGNYGYTF. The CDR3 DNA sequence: TGTGCCAGCAGTTTGGGGACAGGACTCGGGAACTATGGCTACACCTTC.